This T cell receptor beta chain appears in the sequencing data of a study of blood T cell repertoires in COVID-19. Study information: COVID-19 samples from acute and convalescent phases originated in the United States, Italy and Spain.

The CDR3 totals 15 residues. Trimming removed 2 bases from V and 2 bases from J; junction bases left unmatched: 4. Germline V gene lookup returns CDR1 SGHNT and CDR2 YYREEE (reference sequence). The table came from immunoSEQ multiplex PCR; TCRdb's copy has only in-frame clones and leaves some out. The sample yields roughly 250,000 clones, over 75% seen once. The source is a human donor in a cohort sampled during active COVID-19. Input material: peripheral blood. J is TRBJ2-5 and V is TRBV5-4; 9 nucleotides align to TRBD2. CDR3 protein: CASSFTAGGQETQYF. In DNA, the CDR3 is TGTGCCAGCAGCTTTACCGCGGGGGGGCAAGAGACCCAGTACTTC.